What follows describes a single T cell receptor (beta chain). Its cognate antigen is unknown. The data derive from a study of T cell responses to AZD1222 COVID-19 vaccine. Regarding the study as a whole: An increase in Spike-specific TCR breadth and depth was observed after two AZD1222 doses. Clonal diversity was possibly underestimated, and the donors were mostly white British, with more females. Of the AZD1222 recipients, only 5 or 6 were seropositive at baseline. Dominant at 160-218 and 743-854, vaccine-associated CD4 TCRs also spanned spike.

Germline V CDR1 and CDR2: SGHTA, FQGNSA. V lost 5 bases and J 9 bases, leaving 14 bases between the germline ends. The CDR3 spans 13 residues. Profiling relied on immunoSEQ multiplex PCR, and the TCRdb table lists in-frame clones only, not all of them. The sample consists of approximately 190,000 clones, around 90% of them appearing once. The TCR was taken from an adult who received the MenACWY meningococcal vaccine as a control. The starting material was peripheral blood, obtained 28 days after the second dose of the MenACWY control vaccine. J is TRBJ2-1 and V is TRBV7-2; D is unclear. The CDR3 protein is CASSISLVGEQFF. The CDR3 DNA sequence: TGTGCCAGCAGCATCTCGTTGGTCGGTGAGCAGTTCTTC.